At least ten counts were recorded for the clone carrying this T cell receptor (beta chain). Its antigen is unknown. These data come from a study of T cells after posttransplantation cyclophosphamide. Study-level points and caveats: Skin or GI-infiltrating T cells shared few TRB sequences with blood. Donor CD8+ memory clones often dominated recipient blood repertoires at later times.

This CDR3 region has 15 residues. The germline V gene encodes CDR1 SGHNT and CDR2 YYREEE (reference sequence). V was shortened by 3 bases and J by 5 bases, with 17 bases between the two germline ends. Sequencing was performed with immunoSEQ multiplex PCR; in TCRdb, only in-frame clones are kept and a portion is missing. Altogether 20,000 to 30,000 clones were found in the sample, and no singletons occur. Sequencing used PBMCs. The chain joins TRBV5-4 to TRBJ1-1; tentative D call: TRBD1 (6 bases). This sequence was found in a man aged 45-65 years in good health, CMV-negative, and a related stem cell transplant donor. CDR3 coding DNA: TGTGCCAGCAGCTGGGACGGGGGGCGGAGTACTGAAGCTTTCTTT. This translates into CASSWDGGRSTEAFF.